A selection of T cell receptor beta chains follows, all from one sample in a study of T cells in Graves' hyperthyroidism and ophthalmopathy. TCRdb reprocessed the multiplex PCR reads with MiXCR, giving one entry per CDR3 protein. The sample has over 550,000 distinct CDR3 sequences, over 15% seen once. The source material was blood. All receptors come from a woman under 30 with Graves' hyperthyroidism. The CDR3 runs from the conserved cysteine through the conserved F or W. The order of the fields is CDR3 protein, CDR3 DNA, D gene, J gene, V gene, clone size. The D gene is left open where the match is weak. A row's size may be missing; if present it is once, few, many or a size class.

CDR3aa: CASSLGGMSNEKLFF
CDR3nt: TGTGCCAGCAGCTTGGGGGGGATGAGTAATGAAAAACTGTTTTTT
d_gene: -
j_gene: TRBJ1-4
v_gene: TRBV13
abundance: many

CDR3aa: CASTIQGENYGYTF
CDR3nt: TGTGCCAGCACCATCCAGGGGGAAAACTATGGCTACACCTTC
d_gene: TRBD1
j_gene: TRBJ1-2
v_gene: TRBV28
abundance: -

CDR3aa: CAIRGAGVSDTQYF
CDR3nt: TGTGCCATCAGGGGAGCGGGAGTTTCAGATACGCAGTATTTT
d_gene: TRBD2
j_gene: TRBJ2-3
v_gene: TRBV10-3
abundance: many

CDR3aa: CASSFGTSGSYEQYF
CDR3nt: TGTGCCAGCAGCTTCGGGACTAGCGGCTCCTACGAGCAGTACTTC
d_gene: TRBD2
j_gene: TRBJ2-7
v_gene: TRBV27
abundance: many

CDR3aa: CSASFEGGRSTDTQYF
CDR3nt: TGCAGTGCTAGTTTTGAGGGGGGGCGGAGCACAGATACGCAGTATTTT
d_gene: -
j_gene: TRBJ2-3
v_gene: TRBV20-1
abundance: many

CDR3aa: CASSLTGGGKTQYF
CDR3nt: TGTGCCAGCAGCTTAACGGGCGGGGGAAAGACCCAGTACTTC
d_gene: TRBD2
j_gene: TRBJ2-5
v_gene: TRBV7-6
abundance: few

CDR3aa: CASSQTGQTEAFF
CDR3nt: TGTGCCAGCAGCCAAACTGGACAGACTGAAGCTTTCTTT
d_gene: -
j_gene: TRBJ1-1
v_gene: TRBV3-1
abundance: -

CDR3aa: CSARLRLGYNEQFF
CDR3nt: TGCAGTGCTAGATTGCGGTTGGGCTACAATGAGCAGTTCTTC
d_gene: -
j_gene: TRBJ2-1
v_gene: TRBV20-1
abundance: few

CDR3aa: CSVARDLTLGYTF
CDR3nt: TGCAGCGTTGCCAGGGATTTGACGTTGGGCTACACCTTC
d_gene: -
j_gene: TRBJ1-2
v_gene: TRBV29-1
abundance: -

CDR3aa: CASSAIDSFSGNALYF
CDR3nt: TGTGCCAGCAGTGCCATCGATAGCTTCTCTGGAAACGCCCTATATTTT
d_gene: -
j_gene: TRBJ1-3
v_gene: TRBV6-1
abundance: -

CDR3aa: CASAERADTQYF
CDR3nt: TGCGCCAGCGCCGAACGGGCAGATACGCAGTATTTT
d_gene: -
j_gene: TRBJ2-3
v_gene: TRBV5-1
abundance: many

CDR3aa: CASSLGTSGEYF
CDR3nt: TGTGCCAGCAGCTTAGGGACTAGCGGGGAGTACTTC
d_gene: TRBD2
j_gene: TRBJ2-4
v_gene: TRBV11-2
abundance: few

CDR3aa: CASSLSLARRISYNEQFF
CDR3nt: TGTGCCAGCAGCTTATCCCTTGCACGCCGAATCTCCTACAATGAGCAGTTCTTC
d_gene: -
j_gene: TRBJ2-1
v_gene: TRBV7-6
abundance: few

CDR3aa: CASSSTGLAGADTQYF
CDR3nt: TGCGCCAGCAGCTCGACGGGACTAGCGGGAGCAGATACGCAGTATTTT
d_gene: TRBD2
j_gene: TRBJ2-3
v_gene: TRBV5-1
abundance: few

CDR3aa: CASSLVVGGNNEQFF
CDR3nt: TGTGCCAGCAGCTTAGTGGTGGGGGGGAACAATGAGCAGTTCTTC
d_gene: TRBD2
j_gene: TRBJ2-1
v_gene: TRBV7-2
abundance: many

CDR3aa: CASSLPTYEQYF
CDR3nt: TGTGCCAGCAGCTTACCAACCTACGAGCAGTACTTC
d_gene: -
j_gene: TRBJ2-7
v_gene: TRBV28
abundance: many

CDR3aa: CASSLEAKNTEAFF
CDR3nt: TGTGCCAGCAGCTTAGAAGCCAAGAACACTGAAGCTTTCTTT
d_gene: -
j_gene: TRBJ1-1
v_gene: TRBV7-9
abundance: few

CDR3aa: CSARDSSGTMREQYF
CDR3nt: TGCAGTGCTAGAGACTCTAGCGGGACGATGCGTGAGCAGTACTTC
d_gene: TRBD2
j_gene: TRBJ2-7
v_gene: TRBV20-1
abundance: many

CDR3aa: CASRAVLFNEKLFF
CDR3nt: TGTGCCAGCAGGGCAGTACTGTTTAATGAAAAACTGTTTTTT
d_gene: -
j_gene: TRBJ1-4
v_gene: TRBV2
abundance: few

CDR3aa: CASSTGGKSPLHF
CDR3nt: TGTGCCAGCAGCACAGGGGGGAAATCACCCCTCCACTTT
d_gene: TRBD1
j_gene: TRBJ1-6
v_gene: TRBV12-3/TRBV12-4
abundance: -

CDR3aa: CASSPYGLLPYNEQFF
CDR3nt: TGTGCCAGCAGTCCTTACGGGCTACTTCCCTACAATGAGCAGTTCTTC
d_gene: -
j_gene: TRBJ2-1
v_gene: TRBV28
abundance: many

CDR3aa: CASSLGTGLGNEQFF
CDR3nt: TGTGCCAGCAGCTTGGGGACCGGGCTGGGCAATGAGCAGTTCTTC
d_gene: -
j_gene: TRBJ2-1
v_gene: TRBV5-8
abundance: many

CDR3aa: CAISAGGEQFF
CDR3nt: TGTGCCATCAGTGCCGGAGGTGAGCAGTTCTTC
d_gene: -
j_gene: TRBJ2-1
v_gene: TRBV10-3
abundance: -

CDR3aa: CASSFSLGGRGLSGELFF
CDR3nt: TGTGCCAGCAGTTTTTCCCTGGGCGGGAGGGGTTTATCCGGGGAGCTGTTTTTT
d_gene: TRBD2
j_gene: TRBJ2-2
v_gene: TRBV12-3/TRBV12-4
abundance: few

CDR3aa: CASSLGNGGEQYF
CDR3nt: TGTGCCAGCAGTTTAGGCAATGGTGGCGAGCAGTACTTC
d_gene: -
j_gene: TRBJ2-7
v_gene: TRBV28
abundance: few

CDR3aa: CASSTGDPSTDTQYF
CDR3nt: TGCGCCAGCAGCACAGGGGACCCGAGCACAGATACGCAGTATTTT
d_gene: TRBD1
j_gene: TRBJ2-3
v_gene: TRBV5-1
abundance: -

CDR3aa: CATSLGRPTDTQYF
CDR3nt: TGTGCCACCAGCTTGGGAAGACCCACAGATACGCAGTATTTT
d_gene: -
j_gene: TRBJ2-3
v_gene: TRBV15
abundance: few

CDR3aa: CASSTGDGGEKLFF
CDR3nt: TGTGCCAGCAGTACGGGGGACGGTGGTGAAAAACTGTTTTTT
d_gene: -
j_gene: TRBJ1-4
v_gene: TRBV6-1
abundance: -

CDR3aa: CASSFGQTAYEQYF
CDR3nt: TGTGCCAGCAGCTTCGGACAGACGGCCTACGAGCAGTACTTC
d_gene: -
j_gene: TRBJ2-7
v_gene: TRBV11-2
abundance: many

CDR3aa: CASSQEGQANYEQYF
CDR3nt: TGTGCCAGCAGCCAAGAGGGACAGGCGAACTACGAGCAGTACTTC
d_gene: TRBD1
j_gene: TRBJ2-7
v_gene: TRBV3-1
abundance: few

CDR3aa: CSVAFFGGADTEAFF
CDR3nt: TGCAGCGTTGCATTTTTTGGGGGCGCGGACACTGAAGCTTTCTTT
d_gene: -
j_gene: TRBJ1-1
v_gene: TRBV29-1
abundance: few

CDR3aa: CASSLSTWGLSYNDQFF
CDR3nt: TGCGCCAGCAGCTTGAGCACTTGGGGGCTATCCTACAATGACCAGTTCTTC
d_gene: -
j_gene: TRBJ2-1
v_gene: TRBV5-1
abundance: -

CDR3aa: CSATPPGATNEQFF
CDR3nt: TGCAGTGCTACGCCACCAGGGGCCACCAATGAGCAGTTCTTC
d_gene: -
j_gene: TRBJ2-1
v_gene: TRBV20-1
abundance: many

CDR3aa: CASSYSTGALNTEAFF
CDR3nt: TGTGCCAGCAGTTACTCGACAGGGGCTCTGAACACTGAAGCTTTCTTT
d_gene: TRBD1
j_gene: TRBJ1-1
v_gene: TRBV6-2/TRBV6-3
abundance: few

CDR3aa: CASTPTSGTDTQYF
CDR3nt: TGTGCCAGTACACCGACTAGCGGCACAGATACGCAGTATTTT
d_gene: TRBD2
j_gene: TRBJ2-3
v_gene: TRBV19
abundance: -

CDR3aa: CASRGVYSNQPQHF
CDR3nt: TGTGCCAGCAGAGGGGTTTATAGCAATCAGCCCCAGCATTTT
d_gene: -
j_gene: TRBJ1-5
v_gene: TRBV6-2/TRBV6-3
abundance: many

CDR3aa: CASSPSTGVTGELFF
CDR3nt: TGTGCCAGCTCACCAAGTACAGGGGTCACCGGGGAGCTGTTTTTT
d_gene: TRBD1
j_gene: TRBJ2-2
v_gene: TRBV18
abundance: few

CDR3aa: CSVTIPSDTQYF
CDR3nt: TGCAGCGTTACTATCCCCTCGGATACGCAGTATTTT
d_gene: -
j_gene: TRBJ2-3
v_gene: TRBV29-1
abundance: -

CDR3aa: CSASKVQARGTEAFF
CDR3nt: TGCAGTGCTAGCAAAGTCCAGGCTCGGGGCACTGAAGCTTTCTTT
d_gene: -
j_gene: TRBJ1-1
v_gene: TRBV20-1
abundance: many

CDR3aa: CSVRTGVGTGELFF
CDR3nt: TGCAGCGTGAGAACAGGGGTGGGCACCGGGGAGCTGTTTTTT
d_gene: TRBD1
j_gene: TRBJ2-2
v_gene: TRBV29-1
abundance: -

CDR3aa: CASSVAIAVAFDNEQFF
CDR3nt: TGTGCCAGCAGCGTAGCAATCGCGGTAGCTTTCGACAATGAGCAGTTCTTC
d_gene: -
j_gene: TRBJ2-1
v_gene: TRBV9
abundance: few

CDR3aa: CASSDRPGLAGSWETQYF
CDR3nt: TGTGCCAGCAGTGATCGGCCGGGACTAGCGGGGTCTTGGGAGACCCAGTACTTC
d_gene: TRBD2
j_gene: TRBJ2-5
v_gene: TRBV2
abundance: few

CDR3aa: CASSTTFGTVNEKLFF
CDR3nt: TGTGCCAGCAGCACCACCTTCGGGACAGTTAATGAAAAACTGTTTTTT
d_gene: TRBD1
j_gene: TRBJ1-4
v_gene: TRBV5-5
abundance: few

CDR3aa: CASSDMARASPLHF
CDR3nt: TGTGCCAGCAGTGACATGGCCAGGGCATCACCCCTCCACTTT
d_gene: -
j_gene: TRBJ1-6
v_gene: TRBV25-1
abundance: -

CDR3aa: CASSFVSSGLGPGELFF
CDR3nt: TGTGCCAGCAGTTTTGTTTCTTCGGGACTAGGTCCCGGGGAGCTGTTTTTT
d_gene: TRBD2
j_gene: TRBJ2-2
v_gene: TRBV12-3/TRBV12-4
abundance: -

CDR3aa: CASSIDQSYEQYF
CDR3nt: TGTGCCAGTAGTATAGATCAGTCCTACGAGCAGTACTTC
d_gene: -
j_gene: TRBJ2-7
v_gene: TRBV19
abundance: few

CDR3aa: CATSGPGPENTGELFF
CDR3nt: TGTGCCACCAGCGGACCGGGACCTGAAAACACCGGGGAGCTGTTTTTT
d_gene: -
j_gene: TRBJ2-2
v_gene: TRBV24-1
abundance: few

CDR3aa: CASSENGAGGNIQYF
CDR3nt: TGTGCCAGCAGTGAAAACGGGGCGGGTGGAAACATTCAGTACTTC
d_gene: -
j_gene: TRBJ2-4
v_gene: TRBV2
abundance: many

CDR3aa: CASPLGSGYGELFF
CDR3nt: TGTGCCAGCCCCCTGGGTAGCGGTTACGGGGAGCTGTTTTTT
d_gene: -
j_gene: TRBJ2-2
v_gene: TRBV12-3/TRBV12-4
abundance: many

CDR3aa: CASSLNQESLNTGELFF
CDR3nt: TGTGCCAGCAGCCTGAACCAGGAATCCCTGAACACCGGGGAGCTGTTTTTT
d_gene: -
j_gene: TRBJ2-2
v_gene: TRBV13
abundance: many

CDR3aa: CATHPGPGRNTEAFF
CDR3nt: TGCGCCACACACCCGGGGCCAGGGCGGAACACTGAAGCTTTCTTT
d_gene: -
j_gene: TRBJ1-1
v_gene: TRBV4-1
abundance: few

CDR3aa: CASSRIREGSDQFF
CDR3nt: TGTGCCAGCAGCCGGATACGGGAGGGTAGTGATCAGTTCTTC
d_gene: TRBD2
j_gene: TRBJ2-1
v_gene: TRBV5-5
abundance: -

CDR3aa: CASSLGPSTDTQYF
CDR3nt: TGTGCCAGCAGTCTGGGACCGAGCACAGATACGCAGTATTTT
d_gene: -
j_gene: TRBJ2-3
v_gene: TRBV12-3/TRBV12-4
abundance: many

CDR3aa: CASYPIPGNTEAFF
CDR3nt: TGTGCCAGCTACCCAATTCCGGGGAACACTGAAGCTTTCTTT
d_gene: -
j_gene: TRBJ1-1
v_gene: TRBV2
abundance: many

CDR3aa: CASSIRVEGGELFF
CDR3nt: TGTGCCAGTAGTATCAGAGTAGAAGGCGGGGAGCTGTTTTTT
d_gene: -
j_gene: TRBJ2-2
v_gene: TRBV19
abundance: -

CDR3aa: CASSAPARPEVYGYTF
CDR3nt: TGTGCCAGCAGCGCCCCCGCCAGGCCAGAGGTCTATGGCTACACCTTC
d_gene: -
j_gene: TRBJ1-2
v_gene: TRBV7-2
abundance: many

CDR3aa: CASKEMNTEAFF
CDR3nt: TGTGCCAGCAAAGAGATGAACACTGAAGCTTTCTTT
d_gene: -
j_gene: TRBJ1-1
v_gene: TRBV5-4
abundance: many

CDR3aa: CASSTVRDGQFF
CDR3nt: TGTGCCAGCAGTACCGTCCGCGATGGGCAGTTCTTC
d_gene: -
j_gene: TRBJ2-1
v_gene: TRBV6-1
abundance: -

CDR3aa: CASSGLAGAYGEQFF
CDR3nt: TGTGCCAGCAGCGGACTAGCGGGGGCCTACGGTGAGCAGTTCTTC
d_gene: TRBD2
j_gene: TRBJ2-1
v_gene: TRBV6-1
abundance: -

CDR3aa: CASSVGGGTYNEQFF
CDR3nt: TGCGCCAGCAGCGTGGGGGGGGGGACCTACAATGAGCAGTTCTTC
d_gene: TRBD2
j_gene: TRBJ2-1
v_gene: TRBV5-1
abundance: many